Included here is one T cell receptor beta chain sequence, with context. This record comes from a study of blood T cells in healthy people across ages. A second PCR of roughly 7 to 11 cycles used a sample-barcoded 5' primer and a J-beta primer mix. Each cDNA was tagged by a template-switch adaptor containing 12 random nucleotides. TCRdb processed the 5' RACE reads anew with MiXCR; each CDR3 protein has one entry. Of around 2 million distinct CDR3 sequences in the sample, around 40% were seen once. The germline gives CDR1 SGHKS, CDR2 YYEKEE (reference sequence). The CDR3 has 16 residues. V was pared by 2 bases and J by 1 base, with 13 bases between.

The sequence came from a human donor in good health. The sample comprised blood. This chain links TRBV5-5 with TRBJ2-4; D is possibly TRBD1 or TRBD2 (6 bases each). CDR3 in amino acids: CASSFNRRGAKNIQYF. The CDR3 DNA sequence: TGTGCCAGCAGCTTTAACCGGAGGGGGGCCAAAAACATTCAGTACTTC.